One sample yielded the 15 T cell receptor beta chains listed below, sequenced in a study of blood T cell repertoires in COVID-19. Sequencing was performed with immunoSEQ multiplex PCR; in TCRdb, only in-frame clones are kept and a portion is missing. The table shows 310,000 or so clones, with about 91% occurring only once. Sequences were obtained from PBMCs or T cells enriched from blood (not recorded which). The origin of the receptors is a woman younger than 35 who had recovered from COVID-19.

The gene calls are TRBV10-3 and TRBJ2-1, with a tentative D call TRBD2 (6 bases). The CDR3 totals 13 residues. Germline values: CDR1 ENHRY, CDR2 SYGVKD. Trimming pared 8 bases from V and 9 bases from J, leaving 17 bases between. For the CDR3, the DNA is TGTGCCATCGAGCGGGTTGGCGGCGGTGAGCAGTTCTTC. Translating gives CAIERVGGGEQFF.

CDR3 nucleotide sequence: TGTGCCAGCAGTCCGGGACAGCCAATCTCTGGAAACACCATATATTTT. Translation gives CASSPGQPISGNTIYF. The gene calls are TRBV28 and TRBJ1-3; 7 positions agree with TRBD1. From germline, CDR1 is MDHEN and CDR2 SYDVKM. V was pared by 5 bases and J by 0 bases, with 7 bases of the junction left unmatched. The CDR3 runs 16 residues.

The chain uses TRBV2 and TRBJ1-2; the D gene is possibly TRBD1 (6 bases). V was clipped by 6 bases and J by 8 bases, with 22 bases between them. The CDR3 runs 15 residues. CDR1 and CDR2 from the germline V gene are SNHLY and FYNNEI. CDR3 amino acids: CASRAQGNGLRGYTF. In DNA, the CDR3 is TGTGCCAGCAGAGCACAGGGTAATGGTCTTCGAGGCTACACCTTC.

V is TRBV7-9 and J is TRBJ2-5, with 13 positions matching TRBD2. CDR3 length: 16 amino acids. J gave up 4 bases and V 1 base, and 3 bases lay outside the gene matches. The germline CDR1 and CDR2 sequences are SEHNR and FQNEAQ (reference sequence). CDR3 in amino acids: CASSLGTSGRGETQYF. CDR3 DNA: TGTGCCAGCAGCTTAGGGACTAGCGGGAGAGGAGAGACCCAGTACTTC.

V gene TRBV7-2 combines with J gene TRBJ2-3, with D tentatively TRBD2 (6 bases). The germline V gene encodes CDR1 SGHTA and CDR2 FQGNSA. V gave up 5 bases and J gave up 4 bases, with 13 bases separating them. The CDR3 has 14 amino acids. The CDR3 protein is CASSGREKADTQYF. DNA of the CDR3: TGTGCCAGCAGCGGACGGGAGAAGGCAGATACGCAGTATTTT. The variable domain in full, completed from reference TRBV7-2 and TRBJ2-3, reads GAGVSQSPSNKVTEKGKDVELRCDPISGHTALYWYRQSLGQGLEFLIYFQGNSAPDKSGLPSDRFSAERTGGSVSTLTIQRTQQEDSAVYLCASSGREKADTQYFGPGTRLTVL.

The chain recombines TRBV10-3 with TRBJ1-5; 7 bases are a match to TRBD1. CDR3 length equals 14 residues. Germline V gene data show CDR1 as ENHRY and CDR2 as SYGVKD. The V and J ends lost 7 bases and 9 bases, in that order; junction bases with no gene match: 12. This chain's CDR3 is CAIKSGTDTTPQHF. CDR3 nucleotide sequence: TGTGCCATCAAGTCCGGGACAGACACTACGCCCCAGCATTTT.

The rearrangement joins TRBV5-8 to TRBJ2-7, with TRBD1 matching over 8 bases. CDR1 is SGHTS, CDR2 YDEGEE, per germline. CDR3 size: 16 residues. The junction had 5 bases not matched to a gene; V was cut back by 0 bases and J by 0 bases. CDR3 region: CASSLDWTGSSYEQYF. Here the CDR3 DNA reads TGTGCCAGCAGCTTGGATTGGACAGGGAGCTCCTACGAGCAGTACTTC.

The table lists this clone with a few counts. The V call is TRBV28, the J call TRBJ1-1, with 10 bases that match TRBD1. CDR1 is MDHEN and CDR2 is SYDVKM in the germline V gene. The CDR3 contains 17 residues. The V and J ends lost 6 bases and 1 base, in that order; junction bases with no gene match: 11. The CDR3 nucleotides read TGTGCCAGCAGGACAGACAGGGGGCTAATACGGAACACTGAAGCTTTCTTT. The encoded protein is CASRTDRGLIRNTEAFF.

The gene calls are TRBV5-4 and TRBJ2-1; 9 positions agree with TRBD2. V lost 4 bases and J lost 4; bases outside the gene matches: 6. CDR3 size: 15 residues. Germline lookup yields CDR1 SGHNT and CDR2 YYREEE (reference sequence). CDR3 DNA sequence: TGTGCCAGCAGCCCCACTAGCGGGCCATACAATGAGCAGTTCTTC. Its protein is CASSPTSGPYNEQFF.

The rearrangement uses TRBV14 and TRBJ1-2, with D maybe TRBD1 (6 bases). V shed 5 bases and J shed 3 bases, with 10 bases lying between them. The germline CDR1 and CDR2 sequences are SGHDN and FVKESK. The CDR3 has 13 residues. The CDR3 here is CASSSRGYYGYTF. The DNA for the CDR3 is TGTGCCAGCAGCTCCAGGGGTTACTATGGCTACACCTTC.

This clone was counted a single time. The V and J genes are TRBV9 and TRBJ2-7; 7 nucleotides match TRBD1. Germline-derived CDR1 and CDR2 are SGDLS and YYNGEE. Losses at the gene ends were 0 bases for V and 7 bases for J; bases not matched to a gene: 7. The CDR3 is 14 residues long. CDR3 amino acids: CASSVGQGRREQYF. The CDR3 region has the DNA TGTGCCAGCAGCGTAGGACAGGGAAGGAGAGAGCAGTACTTC.

V gene TRBV29-1 combines with J gene TRBJ2-6; D possibly corresponds to TRBD2 (8 bases). The V end lost 5 bases, the J end lost 8 bases, and 19 bases lay between the germline ends. This CDR3 spans 15 amino acids. From germline, CDR1 is SQVTM and CDR2 ANQGSEA. This CDR3 is CSVPRGGTDTNVLTF. The CDR3 DNA sequence: TGCAGCGTTCCCCGCGGGGGGACAGATACCAACGTCCTGACTTTC.

The rearrangement uses TRBV27 and TRBJ2-1; tentatively, D is TRBD2 (6 bases). The CDR3 sequence is 14 residues long. V was clipped by 5 bases and J by 2 bases, with 10 bases between them. Germline CDR1 MNHEY, CDR2 SMNVEV (reference sequence). The CDR3 here is CASSRSGAYNEQFF. Here the CDR3 DNA reads TGTGCCAGCAGTCGGTCGGGGGCCTACAATGAGCAGTTCTTC.

This clone was seen a single time. This rearrangement joins TRBV5-6 to TRBJ1-6; D remains unclear. Germline values: CDR1 SGHDT, CDR2 YYEEEE. Deletions cut 5 bases from V and 9 bases from J, with 18 bases between. The CDR3 is 15 residues long. CDR3 in DNA: TGTGCCAGCAGTACGGGAGCCCTAATTGGTTCACCCCTCCACTTT. The encoded protein is CASSTGALIGSPLHF.

CDR3 amino acids: CASSWGPTGHNSPLHF. The CDR3 DNA is TGCGCCAGCAGCTGGGGTCCGACAGGGCATAATTCACCCCTCCACTTT. J is TRBJ1-6 and V is TRBV5-1; 7 nucleotides line up with TRBD1. Trimming took 3 bases from V and 5 from J; bases not matched to a gene: 8. Germline V gives CDR1 SGHRS, CDR2 YFSETQ. This CDR3 has 16 amino acids.